The subject of this entry is one TCR beta chain. Its antigen is currently unknown. This sample stems from a study of regulatory T cells in long-lasting Graves disease. Study-wide points: Accuracy may have been reduced by the small sample size.

Time point in this sample: persistent/refractory GD, antithyroid drugs over 5 years with positive TRAb. PBMC RNA served as the TCR library source. Graves' disease diagnosis followed American Thyroid Association guidelines. EDTA tubes were used for drawing 8 to 9 milliliters of peripheral blood. Arm-PCR of CDR3 regions and iRepertoire HTBI primers were the basis on which TCR beta libraries were built. From the multiplex PCR reads, TCRdb called clonotypes with MiXCR, one entry per CDR3 protein. The data show 400,000 or so distinct CDR3 sequences, around 21% seen once. The source of this sequence is a female donor with Graves disease. The sample consisted of peripheral blood mononuclear cells (PBMCs), taken when the disease was refractory, from a patient treated with antithyroid drugs.

The CDR3 DNA is TGTGCCAGCAGGTCCCGGGAGTTGGGGGGCAATGAGCAGTTCTTC. Translation: CASRSRELGGNEQFF. The genes are TRBV12-3 or TRBV12-4 and TRBJ2-1; D perhaps matches TRBD2 (6 bases). This CDR3 contains 15 residues. Trimming removed 6 bases from V and 6 bases from J, with 18 bases in between.